The subject of this entry is one TCR beta chain. Authors' analysis steps: The authors estimated nucleated cell counts from reference gene primer amplification. Using immunoSEQ multiplex PCR, the repertoire was profiled, and TCRdb retains in-frame clones only, with some absent. V, J and clone size derive from that table, while D and trimming were established from the DNA sequence. The sample contains about 77,000 clones, more than 80% of which appear only once. This sample stems from a study of blood T cell repertoires in COVID-19. Overall study context: The cDNA or gDNA used as material had been derived from T cells, B-cell-depleted T cells, or PBMCs.

V dropped 2 bases and J dropped 4; count of bases not matched to a gene: 6. Germline CDR1 reads SGHVS; CDR2 reads FQNEAQ. This CDR3 region has 16 residues. Sequencing used peripheral blood. The receptor comes from a woman aged 70-85 years with acute or convalescent COVID-19. The gene calls are TRBV7-8 and TRBJ2-5; 11 positions match TRBD2. CDR3 protein: CASSLTLAGGLETQYF. The CDR3, as DNA: TGTGCCAGCAGCTTAACCCTAGCGGGGGGTTTAGAGACCCAGTACTTC.